Below, 14 T cell receptor beta chains from the same sample are listed, as sequenced in a study of OX40 agonist ivuxolimab in advanced cancers. TCRdb's copy holds only in-frame clones and misses some; the assay was immunoSEQ multiplex PCR. Of approximately 80,000 clones detected, roughly 89% appear once; the ten largest clones hold approximately 0.19%. The sequences come from CD4+ or CD8+ T cells sorted from blood, collected in a trial of the OX40 agonist ivuxolimab. Every receptor here comes from an adult with an advanced solid tumor such as melanoma, head and neck, liver or kidney cancer.

The chain employs TRBV28 and TRBJ2-7, with 12 bases that match TRBD1. Germline V gene data show CDR1 as MDHEN and CDR2 as SYDVKM. This CDR3 region has 14 residues. J lost 9 bases, V lost 6 bases, and 9 bases had no gene match. CDR3 in DNA: TGTGCCAGCAGAGCTGGGACAGGGGGCTGGTTGCAGTACTTC. Translation gives CASRAGTGGWLQYF.

This chain connects TRBV18 to TRBJ2-3; 8 bases match TRBD1. V shed 3 bases, J shed 4 bases, and the junction held 3 bases outside the gene matches. Germline CDR1 KGHSH, CDR2 LQKENI. The CDR3 extends over 14 amino acids. The CDR3: CASSPPTGADTQYF. The CDR3 coding sequence is TGTGCCAGCTCACCCCCGACAGGGGCAGATACGCAGTATTTT.

The genes are TRBV11-3 and TRBJ2-7, with D perhaps being TRBD1 or TRBD2 (5 bases each). In germline, CDR1 is SGHNT, CDR2 YENEEA. The CDR3 is 15 amino acids. Trimming pared 5 bases from V and 2 bases from J, leaving 16 bases between. The CDR3 is CASSPGGGTPYEQYV. CDR3 nucleotide sequence: TGTGCCAGCAGCCCTGGGGGTGGGACCCCCTACGAGCAGTACGTC.

V and J are TRBV7-6 and TRBJ2-1; TRBD2 matches at 15 bases. CDR1 is SGHVS and CDR2 is FNYEAQ in the germline V gene. This CDR3 contains 16 residues. V gave up 5 bases and J gave up 10 bases; unmatched junction bases: 9. The CDR3 coding sequence is TGTGCCAGCAGCACCTGGACTAGCGGGGGGGCGAGGGAGCAGTTCTTC. Amino acids: CASSTWTSGGAREQFF.

The chain joins TRBV5-6 to TRBJ2-5, with unresolved D. Trimming took off 3 bases at V and 5 bases at J, with 14 bases between the two ends. Germline assignment: CDR1 SGHDT and CDR2 YYEEEE. CDR3 length: 14 residues. CDR3 bases: TGTGCCAGCAGCTCGGGTCTGAGGTGGGAGACCCAGTACTTC. Amino acids: CASSSGLRWETQYF.

The J gene is TRBJ1-4, the V gene TRBV28; D ambiguous. V was pared by 2 bases and J by 7 bases, with 20 bases between. Germline V gives CDR1 MDHEN, CDR2 SYDVKM. This CDR3 contains 17 residues. The CDR3 reads CASSLLGAQRWGEKLFF. The CDR3 DNA reads as TGTGCCAGCAGTTTACTCGGCGCTCAGCGTTGGGGTGAAAAACTGTTTTTT. The complete variable domain, with remaining parts taken from reference TRBV28 and TRBJ1-4, reads DVKVTQSSRYLVKRTGEKVFLECVQDMDHENMFWYRQDPGLGLRLIYFSYDVKMKEKGDIPEGYSVSREKKERFSLILESASTNQTSMYLCASSLLGAQRWGEKLFFGSGTQLSVL.

The chain recombines TRBV29-1 with TRBJ2-7; D is uncertain. There are 13 residues in the CDR3. Looked up from germline, CDR1 is SQVTM and CDR2 is ANQGSEA. Between the trimmed V and J ends, which lost 0 bases and 2 bases, there was a span of 8 bases. The CDR3 here is CSVEDFPAYEQYF. The CDR3 bases are TGCAGCGTTGAAGACTTTCCAGCCTACGAGCAGTACTTC.

The chain is built from TRBV28 and TRBJ2-4, with D perhaps matching TRBD1 (5 bases). This CDR3 has 15 residues. Trimming stripped 7 bases from V and 0 bases from J, with 13 bases between. CDR1 is MDHEN and CDR2 is SYDVKM in the germline V gene. The CDR3 loop reads CASKGAEIAKNIQYF. The CDR3 DNA is TGTGCCAGCAAAGGGGCCGAGATAGCCAAAAACATTCAGTACTTC.

A single count supports this clone. The chain carries TRBV18 and TRBJ1-1; no reliable D call. CDR1 and CDR2 from the germline V gene are KGHSH and LQKENI. This CDR3 spans 14 amino acids. V dropped 3 bases and J dropped 2 bases, with 10 bases sitting between them. CDR3 loop: CASSPNQGNTEAFF. The DNA of the CDR3 is TGTGCCAGCTCACCGAACCAAGGAAACACTGAAGCTTTCTTT.

The genes are TRBV30 and TRBJ1-1, with D tentatively TRBD1 (5 bases). The CDR3 is 13 residues long. Germline CDR1 and CDR2: GTSNPN and SVGIG (reference sequence). V lost 0 bases and J 4 bases, leaving 9 bases between the germline ends. CDR3 coding DNA: TGTGCCTGGAGTGTACTCGGGGGCACTGAAGCTTTCTTT. Encoded protein: CAWSVLGGTEAFF.

This chain joins TRBV7-2 and TRBJ2-1, with a tentative D call TRBD2 (5 bases). Germline-derived CDR1 and CDR2 are SGHTA and FQGNSA. The CDR3 is made up of 14 amino acids. Between the trimmed V and J ends, which lost 0 bases and 6 bases, there was a span of 9 bases. The CDR3 DNA reads as TGTGCCAGCAGCTTAGCGCCCGGACTCAATGAGCAGTTCTTC. It encodes CASSLAPGLNEQFF.

The chain has TRBV5-4 and TRBJ1-4, with D hard to call. The V gene lost 5 bases and the J gene lost 6 bases, with 17 bases spanning the gap. Germline CDR1 reads SGHNT; CDR2 reads YYREEE (reference sequence). The CDR3 spans 15 residues. In nucleotides, the CDR3 is TGTGCCAGCAGTTCCTCGACCCGGGGAGATGAAAAACTGTTTTTT. Residues: CASSSSTRGDEKLFF. Together with reference TRBV5-4 and TRBJ1-4, the CDR3 gives the full variable domain: ETGVTQSPTHLIKTRGQQVTLRCSSQSGHNTVSWYQQALGQGPQFIFQYYREEENGRGNFPPRFSGLQFPNYSSELNVNALELDDSALYLCASSSSTRGDEKLFFGSGTQLSVL.

This clone came up once. This sequence joins TRBV9 and TRBJ2-3, with TRBD2 identical over 9 bases. Germline V gives CDR1 SGDLS, CDR2 YYNGEE. The ends lost 6 bases at V and 3 bases at J; junction bases unmatched: 8. CDR3 length equals 15 residues. CDR3 sequence (DNA): TGTGCCAGCAACCCTAGCGGGAAGTGGACAGATACGCAGTATTTT. Residues: CASNPSGKWTDTQYF.

The rearrangement links TRBV9 to TRBJ2-5; D is unresolved. This CDR3 contains 13 residues. V gave up 0 bases and J gave up 7 bases, with 10 bases separating them. Germline lookup yields CDR1 SGDLS and CDR2 YYNGEE. CDR3 DNA sequence: TGTGCCAGCAGCGTAGTTACGTACGGGACCCAGTACTTC. Its translation: CASSVVTYGTQYF.